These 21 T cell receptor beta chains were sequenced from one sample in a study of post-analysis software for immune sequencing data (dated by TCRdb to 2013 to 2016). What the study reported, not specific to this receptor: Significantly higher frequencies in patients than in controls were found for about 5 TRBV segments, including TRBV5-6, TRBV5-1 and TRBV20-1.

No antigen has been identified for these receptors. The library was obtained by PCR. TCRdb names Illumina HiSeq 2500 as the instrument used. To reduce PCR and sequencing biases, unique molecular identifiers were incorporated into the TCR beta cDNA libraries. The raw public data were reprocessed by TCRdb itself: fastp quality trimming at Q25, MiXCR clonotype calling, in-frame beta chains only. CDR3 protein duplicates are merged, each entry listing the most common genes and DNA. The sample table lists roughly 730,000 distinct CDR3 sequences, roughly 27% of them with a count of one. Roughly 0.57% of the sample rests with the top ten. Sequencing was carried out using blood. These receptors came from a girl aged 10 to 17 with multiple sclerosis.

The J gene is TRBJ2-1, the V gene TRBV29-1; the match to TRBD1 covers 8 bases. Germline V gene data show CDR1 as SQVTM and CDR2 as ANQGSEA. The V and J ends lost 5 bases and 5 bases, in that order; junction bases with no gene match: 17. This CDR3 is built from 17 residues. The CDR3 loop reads CSVPPPYLTGADNEQFF. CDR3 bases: TGCAGCGTTCCCCCACCATACCTGACAGGGGCTGACAATGAGCAGTTCTTC.

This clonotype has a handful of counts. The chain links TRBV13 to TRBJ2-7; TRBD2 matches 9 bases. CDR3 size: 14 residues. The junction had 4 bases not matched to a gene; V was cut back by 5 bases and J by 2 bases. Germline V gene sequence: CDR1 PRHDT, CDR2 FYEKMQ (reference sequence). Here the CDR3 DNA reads TGTGCCAGCAGCGCGGTAGCGGGGGCCTACGAGCAGTACTTC. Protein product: CASSAVAGAYEQYF.

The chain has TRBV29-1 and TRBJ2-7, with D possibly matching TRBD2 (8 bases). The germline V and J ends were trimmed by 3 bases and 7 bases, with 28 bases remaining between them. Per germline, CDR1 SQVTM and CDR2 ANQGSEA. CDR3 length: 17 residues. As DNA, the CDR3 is TGCAGCGTTGAGAGGGGGCTTAGCGGGATCAACTACAATGAGCAGTACTTC. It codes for CSVERGLSGINYNEQYF.

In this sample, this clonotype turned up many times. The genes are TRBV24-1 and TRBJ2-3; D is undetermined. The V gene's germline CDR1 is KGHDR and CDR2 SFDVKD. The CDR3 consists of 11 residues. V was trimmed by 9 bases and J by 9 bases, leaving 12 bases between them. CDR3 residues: CATSDPATQYF. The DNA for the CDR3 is TGTGCCACCTCAGACCCGGCGACGCAGTATTTT.

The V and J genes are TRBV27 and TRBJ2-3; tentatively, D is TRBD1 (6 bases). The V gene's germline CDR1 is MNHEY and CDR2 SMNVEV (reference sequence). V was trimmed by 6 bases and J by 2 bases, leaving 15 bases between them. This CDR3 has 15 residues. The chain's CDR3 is CASSPGQMITDTQYF. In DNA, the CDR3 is TGTGCCAGCAGCCCCGGACAGATGATCACAGATACGCAGTATTTT.

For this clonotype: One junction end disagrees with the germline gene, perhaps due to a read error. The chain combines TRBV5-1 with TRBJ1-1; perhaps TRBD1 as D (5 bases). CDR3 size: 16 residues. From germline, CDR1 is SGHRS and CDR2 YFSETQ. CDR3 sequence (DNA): TGCGCCAGCAGTTTGGCTGCAGGGCGCGTGAACACTGAAGCTTTCTTT. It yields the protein CASSLAAGRVNTEAFF.

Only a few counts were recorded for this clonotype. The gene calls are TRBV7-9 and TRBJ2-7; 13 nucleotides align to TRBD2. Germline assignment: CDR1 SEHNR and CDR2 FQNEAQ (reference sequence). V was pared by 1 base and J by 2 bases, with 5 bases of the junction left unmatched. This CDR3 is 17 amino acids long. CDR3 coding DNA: TGTGCCAGCAGCTTAGTCCCTGGGACTAGCGGGACCTACGAGCAGTACTTC. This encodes CASSLVPGTSGTYEQYF.

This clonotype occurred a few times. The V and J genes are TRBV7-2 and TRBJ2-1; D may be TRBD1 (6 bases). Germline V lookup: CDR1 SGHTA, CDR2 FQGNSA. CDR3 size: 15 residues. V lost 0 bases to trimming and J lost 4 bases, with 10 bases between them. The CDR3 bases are TGTGCCAGCAGCTTAGCGTGGGGGCAGTACAATGAGCAGTTCTTC. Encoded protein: CASSLAWGQYNEQFF.

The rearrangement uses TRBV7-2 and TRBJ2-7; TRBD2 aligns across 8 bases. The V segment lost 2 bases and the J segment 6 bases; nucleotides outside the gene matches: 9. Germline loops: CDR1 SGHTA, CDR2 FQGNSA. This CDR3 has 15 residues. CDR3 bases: TGTGCCAGCAGCTTACGCAGCGGGAGCTTCCGCGAGCAGTACTTC. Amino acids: CASSLRSGSFREQYF.

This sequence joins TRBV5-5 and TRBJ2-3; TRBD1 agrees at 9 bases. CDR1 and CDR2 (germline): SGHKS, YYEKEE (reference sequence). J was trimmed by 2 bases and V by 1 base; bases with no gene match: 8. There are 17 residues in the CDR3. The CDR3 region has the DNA TGTGCCAGCAGCTTGTCTTTAAGGGACAGGGCCACAGATACGCAGTATTTT. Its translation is CASSLSLRDRATDTQYF.

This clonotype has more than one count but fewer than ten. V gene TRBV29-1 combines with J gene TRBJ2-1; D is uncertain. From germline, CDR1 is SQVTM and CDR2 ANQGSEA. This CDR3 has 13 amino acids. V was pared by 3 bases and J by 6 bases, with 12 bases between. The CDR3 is CSVDPPRPNEQFF. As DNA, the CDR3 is TGCAGCGTTGACCCCCCCAGGCCCAATGAGCAGTTCTTC.

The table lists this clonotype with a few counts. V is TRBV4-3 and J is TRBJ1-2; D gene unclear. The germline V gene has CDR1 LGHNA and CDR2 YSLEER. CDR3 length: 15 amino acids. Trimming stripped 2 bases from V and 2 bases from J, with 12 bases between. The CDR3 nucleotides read TGCGCCAGCAGCCAATCGACGGGAGCGAACTATGGCTACACCTTC. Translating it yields CASSQSTGANYGYTF.

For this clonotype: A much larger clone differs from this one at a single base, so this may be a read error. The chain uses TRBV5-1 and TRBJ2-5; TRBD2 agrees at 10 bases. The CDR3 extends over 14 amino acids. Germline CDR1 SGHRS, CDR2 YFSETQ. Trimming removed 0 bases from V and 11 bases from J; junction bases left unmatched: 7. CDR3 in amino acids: CASSLAVLAGEQYF. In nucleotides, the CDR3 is TGCGCCAGCAGCTTGGCGGTGCTAGCGGGGGAGCAGTACTTC.

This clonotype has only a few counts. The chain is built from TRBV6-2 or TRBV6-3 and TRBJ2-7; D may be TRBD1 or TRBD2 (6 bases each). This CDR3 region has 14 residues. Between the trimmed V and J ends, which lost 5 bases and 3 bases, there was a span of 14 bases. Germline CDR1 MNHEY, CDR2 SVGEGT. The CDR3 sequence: CASSKAGGRYEQYF. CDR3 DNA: TGTGCCAGCAGTAAAGCCGGGGGCCGCTACGAGCAGTACTTC.

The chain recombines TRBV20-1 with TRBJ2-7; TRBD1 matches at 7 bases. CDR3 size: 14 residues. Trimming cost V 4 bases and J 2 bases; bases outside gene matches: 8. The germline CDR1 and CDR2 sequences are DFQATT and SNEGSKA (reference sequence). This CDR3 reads CSAKPKQGPYEQYF. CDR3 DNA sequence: TGCAGTGCTAAACCAAAACAGGGGCCCTACGAGCAGTACTTC.

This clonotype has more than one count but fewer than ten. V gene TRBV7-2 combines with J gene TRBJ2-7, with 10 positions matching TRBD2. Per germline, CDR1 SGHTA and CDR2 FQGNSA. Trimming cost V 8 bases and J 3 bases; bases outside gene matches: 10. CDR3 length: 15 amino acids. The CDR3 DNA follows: TGTGCCAGCTTAAAGCGGGAGGGCGGGGACTACGAGCAGTACTTC. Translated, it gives CASLKREGGDYEQYF.

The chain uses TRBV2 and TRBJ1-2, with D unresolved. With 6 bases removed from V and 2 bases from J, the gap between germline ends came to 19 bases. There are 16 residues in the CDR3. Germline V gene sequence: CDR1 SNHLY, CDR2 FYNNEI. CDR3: CASSSRAQGFNYGYTF. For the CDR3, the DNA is TGTGCCAGCAGCTCTCGGGCTCAAGGGTTCAACTATGGCTACACCTTC.

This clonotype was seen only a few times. The DNA of the CDR3 is TGTGCCAGCATCCGGCAGCGGGTCTCCTACAATGAGCAGTTCTTC. This sequence encodes CASIRQRVSYNEQFF. The chain has TRBV28 and TRBJ2-1; D perhaps matches TRBD2 (6 bases). The CDR3 has 15 amino acids. The germline V gene has CDR1 MDHEN and CDR2 SYDVKM. Trimming cost V 7 bases and J 0 bases, with 13 bases left between them.

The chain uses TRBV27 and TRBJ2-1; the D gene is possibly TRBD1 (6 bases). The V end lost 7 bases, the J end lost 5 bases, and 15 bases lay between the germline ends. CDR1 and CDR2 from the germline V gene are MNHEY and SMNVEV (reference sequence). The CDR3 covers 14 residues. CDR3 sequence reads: CASTLTGLHNEQFF. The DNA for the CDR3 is TGTGCCAGCACCCTAACAGGGCTACACAATGAGCAGTTCTTC.

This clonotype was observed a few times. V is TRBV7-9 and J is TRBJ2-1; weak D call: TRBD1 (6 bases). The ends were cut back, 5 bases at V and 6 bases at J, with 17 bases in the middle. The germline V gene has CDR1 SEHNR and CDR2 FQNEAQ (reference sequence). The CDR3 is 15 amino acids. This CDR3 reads CASSPPGTPTNEQFF. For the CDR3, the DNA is TGTGCCAGCAGCCCTCCCGGGACACCGACCAATGAGCAGTTCTTC. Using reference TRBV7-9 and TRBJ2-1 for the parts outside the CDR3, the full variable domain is DTGVSQNPRHKITKRGQNVTFRCDPISEHNRLYWYRQTLGQGPEFLTYFQNEAQLEKSRLLSDRFSAERPKGSFSTLEIQRTEQGDSAMYLCASSPPGTPTNEQFFGPGTRLTVL.

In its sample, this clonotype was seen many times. CDR3 amino acids: CASSLSRTDYEQYF. The DNA of the CDR3 is TGTGCCAGCAGTTTATCGAGAACGGACTACGAGCAGTACTTC. The chain carries TRBV27 and TRBJ2-7, with unresolved D. Germline CDR1 is MNHEY and CDR2 is SMNVEV (reference sequence). V lost 0 bases and J lost 3, with 9 bases in between. The CDR3 has 14 amino acids.